Listed below are T cell receptor beta chains from one sample, sequenced in a study of blood T cell repertoires in COVID-19. The method was immunoSEQ multiplex PCR; TCRdb's version includes in-frame clones alone and lacks a portion of them. The sample carries around 220,000 clones, about 89% recorded once. The sample comprised PBMCs or T cells enriched from blood (not recorded which). The receptors shown here come from a woman aged 18-29 years who had recovered from COVID-19. The CDR3 runs from the conserved cysteine through the conserved F or W. A D gene is named only where the DNA matches it firmly. Clone size, where shown, is once, few, many, or a class for clones that have expanded.

.	.	TRBV5-1	TRBJ1-1	TGCGCCAGCAGCTTGGAACCCGTCGGTGGCACTGAAGCTTTCTTT	CASSLEPVGGTEAFF
.	.	TRBV4-3	TRBJ2-1	TGCGCCAGCAGCCCGACGGGCAATGAGCAGTTCTTC	CASSPTGNEQFF
.	.	TRBV12-3/TRBV12-4	TRBJ1-1	TGTGCCAGCAGTTTACGTCCCGGGGGAGAAGCTTTCTTT	CASSLRPGGEAFF
TRBD2	few	TRBV9	TRBJ2-7	TGTGCCAGCAGCGTAGCGGCAGGGAGGGACTACGAGCAGTACTTC	CASSVAAGRDYEQYF
.	.	TRBV9	TRBJ2-2	TGTGCCAGCAGCGTAGCCGAGGGTCTGAACACCGGGGAGCTGTTTTTT	CASSVAEGLNTGELFF
TRBD1	.	TRBV5-5	TRBJ1-6	TGTGCCAGCAGCCTCGGACAGGGTGGTTCACCCCTCCACTTT	CASSLGQGGSPLHF
TRBD1	.	TRBV7-8	TRBJ1-2	TGTGCCAGCAGATCGGACAGGGGTTTCGCTAACTATGGCTACACCTTC	CASRSDRGFANYGYTF
TRBD2	.	TRBV2	TRBJ2-4	TGTGCCAGCAATCTCATTACGACTAGCGGAAACATTCAGTACTTC	CASNLITTSGNIQYF
TRBD1	.	TRBV19	TRBJ2-7	TGTGCCAGTACCATGGGGACAGGGGCTTCCGAGCAGTACTTC	CASTMGTGASEQYF
TRBD1	.	TRBV6-5	TRBJ2-1	TGTGCCAGCAGACGAGCGGGACAGGGGAGGGATGAGCAGTTCTTC	CASRRAGQGRDEQFF
TRBD1	once	TRBV4-3	TRBJ1-2	TGCGCCAGCAGCCAAGATATCGGACAGGTTCCCTATGGCTACACCTTC	CASSQDIGQVPYGYTF
.	.	TRBV10-3	TRBJ2-7	TGTGCCACCTTGAACAAAGGAGCCTACGAGCAGTACTTC	CATLNKGAYEQYF
.	once	TRBV5-6	TRBJ1-5	TGTGCCAGCAGCTTGGCGCTGGGGAGTAATCAGCCCCAGCATTTT	CASSLALGSNQPQHF
.	.	TRBV5-8	TRBJ2-7	TGTGCCAGCAGCTTGGCAACAGGGTTAGGCGAGCAGTACTTC	CASSLATGLGEQYF
TRBD1	.	TRBV7-7	TRBJ2-1	TGTGCTAGCAGCTCTGGGACAGGGGTAGTTGAGCAGTTCTTC	CASSSGTGVVEQFF
.	.	TRBV20-1	TRBJ1-1	TGCAGTGCTCGCGGGAACACTGAAGCTTTCTTT	CSARGNTEAFF